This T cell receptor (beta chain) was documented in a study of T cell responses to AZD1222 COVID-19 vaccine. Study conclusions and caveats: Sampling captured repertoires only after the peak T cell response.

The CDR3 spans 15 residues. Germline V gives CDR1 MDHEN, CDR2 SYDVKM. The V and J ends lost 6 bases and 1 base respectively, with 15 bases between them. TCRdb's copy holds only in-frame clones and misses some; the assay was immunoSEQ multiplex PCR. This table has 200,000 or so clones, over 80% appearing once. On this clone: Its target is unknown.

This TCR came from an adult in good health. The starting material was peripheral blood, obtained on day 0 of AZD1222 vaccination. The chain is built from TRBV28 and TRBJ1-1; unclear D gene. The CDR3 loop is CASRRTVNRNTEAFF. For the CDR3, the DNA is TGTGCCAGCAGGCGGACCGTGAACAGGAACACTGAAGCTTTCTTT.